This T cell receptor (beta chain) was identified during a study of blood T cell repertoires in COVID-19. Study context: The United States, Italy and Spain were the sources of the acute and convalescent COVID-19 samples. The analysed material was cDNA or gDNA that came from T cells, B-cell-depleted T cells, or PBMCs.

Germline lookup yields CDR1 MNHEY and CDR2 SVGAGI. CDR3 length: 14 amino acids. V was shortened by 0 bases and J by 4 bases, with 10 bases between the two germline ends. Seattle patient enrollment occurred during active infection, with longitudinal follow-up thereafter. How the authors handled the data: From reference gene primer amplification, estimates of nucleated cell counts were derived. Repertoires were generated with immunoSEQ multiplex PCR, while TCRdb's copy carries only in-frame clones and drops some. From that table come the V and J calls and clone size; the DNA was used to work out D and trimming. The sample lists tens of thousands of clones; 90% were seen once.

This TCR was sampled from a man aged 18 to 30 with COVID-19, enrolled during active disease. The chain combines TRBV6-5 with TRBJ2-7, with TRBD2 as a possible D gene (6 bases). Input material: peripheral blood. This chain's CDR3 is CASSYSGRGYEQYF. The CDR3 DNA reads as TGTGCCAGCAGTTACTCCGGACGGGGGTACGAGCAGTACTTC.